What follows are 16 T cell receptor beta chains derived from one specimen sequenced in a study of OX40 agonist ivuxolimab in advanced cancers. Sequencing was performed with immunoSEQ multiplex PCR; in TCRdb, only in-frame clones are kept and a portion is missing. This sample carries more than 60,000 clones, 70% to 90% of them seen once, and the ten largest clones take more than 4.5%. The sample consisted of CD4+ or CD8+ T cells sorted from blood, taken in a trial of the OX40 agonist ivuxolimab. These receptors all stem from an adult with an advanced solid tumor such as melanoma, head and neck, liver or kidney cancer.

This chain links TRBV4-3 with TRBJ2-7, with D possibly TRBD2 on 5 matching bases. V dropped 0 bases and J dropped 2 bases, with 8 bases sitting between them. CDR1 and CDR2 (germline): LGHNA, YSLEER. This CDR3 has 14 amino acids. The CDR3 spells CASSQDVGTYEQYF. For the CDR3, the DNA is TGCGCCAGCAGCCAAGATGTCGGGACCTACGAGCAGTACTTC.

This chain uses TRBV9 with TRBJ2-5, with D possibly TRBD2 on 5 matching bases. CDR1 SGDLS and CDR2 YYNGEE come from the germline V gene. This CDR3 spans 15 amino acids. The germline V and J ends were trimmed by 6 bases and 2 bases, with 17 bases remaining between them. CDR3 region: CASTPGSGMQETQYF. CDR3 DNA: TGTGCCAGCACCCCTGGGTCGGGGATGCAAGAGACCCAGTACTTC.

The CDR3 loop reads CASSQDQNRGNSPLHF. The DNA of the CDR3 is TGCGCCAGCAGCCAAGATCAGAACAGGGGCAATTCACCCCTCCACTTT. The chain employs TRBV4-3 and TRBJ1-6, with 7 bases lining up with TRBD1. Trimming cost V 0 bases and J 7 bases; bases outside gene matches: 6. The germline CDR1 and CDR2 sequences are LGHNA and YSLEER. The CDR3 is 16 residues long.

About this clone: This sample includes further DNA sequences coding for the same CDR3. This chain connects TRBV19 to TRBJ2-3; unclear D gene. CDR1 is LNHDA and CDR2 is SQIVND in the germline V gene (reference sequence). The ends were cut back, 2 bases at V and 3 bases at J, with 0 bases in the middle. The CDR3 loop spans 11 amino acids. For the CDR3, the DNA is TGTGCCAGTAGTATAACAGATACGCAGTATTTT. Translating it yields CASSITDTQYF.

V is TRBV6-4 and J is TRBJ2-3; 7 bases align to TRBD2. Germline CDR1 and CDR2: MRHNA and SNTAGT. V dropped 6 bases and J dropped 4; count of bases not matched to a gene: 7. The CDR3 extends over 14 amino acids. This chain's CDR3 is CASSPSGLADTQYF. The CDR3 nucleotides read TGTGCCAGCAGCCCCTCCGGACTAGCAGATACGCAGTATTTT.

The chain employs TRBV10-3 and TRBJ2-1, with 11 nucleotides matching TRBD2. With V trimmed by 8 bases and J by 0 bases, 3 bases remained unmatched. This CDR3 contains 15 residues. Germline V lookup: CDR1 ENHRY, CDR2 SYGVKD. CDR3 residues: CAIGGLAGSYNEQFF. The DNA for the CDR3 is TGTGCCATCGGAGGACTAGCGGGCTCCTACAATGAGCAGTTCTTC.

The gene calls are TRBV2 and TRBJ1-2, with D hard to call. Looked up from germline, CDR1 is SNHLY and CDR2 is FYNNEI. V was clipped by 2 bases and J by 4 bases, with 8 bases between them. This CDR3 contains 13 residues. CDR3 region: CASSERAVYGYTF. DNA of the CDR3: TGTGCCAGCAGTGAAAGGGCGGTCTATGGCTACACCTTC.

The rearrangement joins TRBV5-4 to TRBJ2-7; 9 bases agree with TRBD2. Germline V gene lookup returns CDR1 SGHNT and CDR2 YYREEE (reference sequence). The CDR3 has 16 residues. Trimming at V came to 0 bases and at J to 5 bases, leaving 9 bases not matched to a gene. The CDR3 DNA follows: TGTGCCAGCAGCTTGGTAGGGGCTAGCGGGAAACACGAGCAGTACTTC. This sequence encodes CASSLVGASGKHEQYF.

The chain employs TRBV6-5 and TRBJ2-7; tentatively, D is TRBD2 (5 bases). The CDR3 has 11 amino acids. Germline lookup yields CDR1 MNHEY and CDR2 SVGAGI. V lost 6 bases, J lost 9 bases, and 12 bases lay in between. This CDR3 reads CASSLRGRQYF. CDR3 in DNA: TGTGCCAGCAGCCTTAGAGGGAGGCAGTACTTC.

The genes are TRBV7-9 and TRBJ1-2, with TRBD1 identical over 11 bases. Germline lookup yields CDR1 SEHNR and CDR2 FQNEAQ (reference sequence). The CDR3 extends over 15 amino acids. The junction had 9 bases not matched to a gene; V was cut back by 5 bases and J by 7 bases. CDR3 sequence reads: CASSPTGTGGSGYTF. Written as DNA, the CDR3 is TGTGCCAGCAGCCCCACCGGGACAGGGGGTAGTGGCTACACCTTC.

The chain carries TRBV7-8 and TRBJ2-5; D is perhaps TRBD1 (6 bases). The CDR3 contains 14 residues. Germline values: CDR1 SGHVS, CDR2 FQNEAQ. The ends were cut back, 3 bases at V and 5 bases at J, with 13 bases in the middle. In DNA form, the CDR3 reads TGTGCCAGCAGCTTTCAGGGGTTTAGGGAGACCCAGTACTTC. Its protein product is CASSFQGFRETQYF. The variable domain in full, completed from reference TRBV7-8 and TRBJ2-5, reads GAGVSQSPRYKVAKRGQDVALRCDPISGHVSLFWYQQALGQGPEFLTYFQNEAQLDKSGLPSDRFFAERPEGSVSTLKIQRTQQEDSAVYLCASSFQGFRETQYFGPGTRLLVL.

The chain is built from TRBV9 and TRBJ2-4, with TRBD2 matching 9 bases. After removal of 0 bases from V and 3 bases from J, the junction contained 4 bases not matched to a gene. The V gene's germline CDR1 is SGDLS and CDR2 YYNGEE. The CDR3 runs to 16 residues. The CDR3 DNA reads TGTGCCAGCAGCGTAGGAGGTAGCGGGGGCAAAAACATTCAGTACTTC. Protein: CASSVGGSGGKNIQYF.

V gene TRBV6-5 combines with J gene TRBJ2-5; no clear D gene. V shed 2 bases and J shed 4 bases, with 8 bases lying between them. CDR1 and CDR2 from the germline V gene are MNHEY and SVGAGI. This CDR3 contains 13 residues. CDR3 nucleotide sequence: TGTGCCAGCAGTTACGGGCGGATAGAGACCCAGTACTTC. It is translated as CASSYGRIETQYF.

The chain has TRBV29-1 and TRBJ1-1; no definite D call. Germline V gene data show CDR1 as SQVTM and CDR2 as ANQGSEA. The CDR3 covers 13 residues. V lost 7 bases and J 1 base, leaving 13 bases between the germline ends. Written as DNA, the CDR3 is TGCAGCGCTAATCGGGCTACGAACACTGAAGCTTTCTTT. Its protein is CSANRATNTEAFF.

DNA of the CDR3: TGTGCCAGCAGCCCGATTTCGGCCACAGATACGCAGTATTTT. Residues: CASSPISATDTQYF. The chain combines TRBV5-6 with TRBJ2-3; D remains unclear. V lost 4 bases and J lost 2, with 11 bases in between. The germline CDR1 and CDR2 sequences are SGHDT and YYEEEE. The CDR3 runs 14 residues.

V is TRBV28 and J is TRBJ2-3; maybe TRBD1 (5 bases). The germline gives CDR1 MDHEN, CDR2 SYDVKM. Trimming shortened V by 5 bases and J by 7 bases, and 28 bases separated the two germline ends. This CDR3 has 18 residues. CDR3 sequence (DNA): TGTGCCAGCAGTCCATCCCTAGGGGCTACTCCCAAAAGGAATACGCAGTATTTT. This translates into CASSPSLGATPKRNTQYF.